This T cell receptor beta chain derives from a study of blood T cell repertoires in COVID-19. The count of this clone is one. How the authors handled the data: Reference gene primer amplification yielded estimated nucleated cell counts. Only in-frame clones appear in the TCRdb table, and some are missing; sequencing was by immunoSEQ multiplex PCR. V, J and clone size derive from that table, while D and trimming were established from the DNA sequence. The sample shows some 250,000 clones, approximately 86% of them seen only once. Germline values: CDR1 GTSNPN, CDR2 SVGIG (reference sequence). CDR3 size: 11 residues. Trimming cost V 7 bases and J 8 bases; bases outside gene matches: 6.

The genes are TRBV30 and TRBJ2-3, with 7 positions matching TRBD1. The sample comprised peripheral blood. This sequence was found in a woman aged 30 to 39 with acute or convalescent COVID-19. DNA of the CDR3: TGTGCCTCCATCTCAGGGGGTACGCAGTATTTT. This encodes CASISGGTQYF.